A selection of T cell receptor beta chains follows, all from one sample in a study of blood T cell repertoires in COVID-19. The repertoire was sequenced with immunoSEQ multiplex PCR; TCRdb's copy has only in-frame clones and lacks some. This sample carries more than 50,000 clones, around 70% of them seen once, and the ten largest clones take roughly 13%. The sample comprised peripheral blood. The receptors originated from a woman in her seventies with acute or convalescent COVID-19. CDR3s include the opening cysteine and the closing phenylalanine or tryptophan. The order of the fields is V gene, D gene, J gene, clone size, CDR3 protein, CDR3 DNA. D genes are given only for firm matches. Size values are once, few and many counts, or a class for expanded clones, and some rows have none.

TRBV9,-,TRBJ1-6,-,CASSVVENSPLHF,TGTGCCAGCAGCGTAGTAGAGAATTCACCCCTCCACTTT
TRBV3-1/TRBV3-2,-,TRBJ2-7,-,CASTPQGTREQYF,TGTGCCAGTACCCCTCAGGGGACACGGGAGCAGTACTTC
TRBV19,TRBD2,TRBJ2-1,-,CASKGIAGGLPFF,TGTGCCAGCAAAGGGATAGCGGGGGGCCTGCCGTTCTTC
TRBV5-4,TRBD2,TRBJ2-5,many,CASSIGLAGDYQETQYF,TGTGCCAGCAGCATCGGACTAGCGGGGGATTACCAAGAGACCCAGTACTTC
TRBV30,-,TRBJ1-1,once,CAWSVQGGKTEAFF,TGTGCCTGGAGTGTACAGGGAGGGAAAACTGAAGCTTTCTTT
TRBV5-1,TRBD1,TRBJ1-1,-,CASSRGQGVVTEAFF,TGCGCCAGCAGTCGTGGGCAGGGGGTGGTCACTGAAGCTTTCTTT
TRBV7-9,TRBD1,TRBJ2-5,-,CASSRSTGTGATQYF,TGTGCCAGCAGCCGTTCCACCGGGACAGGGGCGACCCAGTACTTC
TRBV6-5,TRBD1,TRBJ2-3,-,CASRFHRGRTDTQYF,TGTGCCAGCAGGTTCCACAGGGGGCGCACAGATACGCAGTATTTT
TRBV21-1,-,TRBJ2-1,-,CASSKEEWGPGRNEQFF,TGTGCCAGCAGCAAAGAGGAATGGGGGCCCGGTAGAAATGAGCAGTTCTTC
TRBV30,-,TRBJ2-5,-,CAYNRGSSSGTQYF,TGTGCCTATAACCGGGGGAGTTCGAGTGGGACCCAGTACTTC
TRBV3-1/TRBV3-2,-,TRBJ2-2,-,CASSQLYGELFF,TGTGCCAGCAGCCAGTTATACGGGGAGCTGTTTTTT
TRBV5-6,-,TRBJ2-3,-,CASSLEVSGSDTQYF,TGTGCCAGCAGCTTGGAAGTTAGCGGATCAGATACGCAGTATTTT
TRBV30,TRBD2,TRBJ2-7,-,CAWGRDYSYEQYF,TGTGCCTGGGGTCGGGACTACTCCTACGAGCAGTACTTC
TRBV5-5,TRBD2,TRBJ2-2,-,CASSSRLAGGPNTGELFF,TGTGCCAGCAGCTCTAGACTAGCGGGGGGCCCAAACACCGGGGAGCTGTTTTTT
TRBV6-5,-,TRBJ1-1,-,CAAVLVGRNTEAFF,TGTGCCGCAGTCCTAGTAGGGAGGAACACTGAAGCTTTCTTT
TRBV14,TRBD1,TRBJ2-3,-,CASSQALFRQGMRAPTDTQYF,TGTGCCAGCAGCCAAGCTCTGTTCCGACAGGGAATGAGAGCACCCACAGATACGCAGTATTTT
TRBV3-1/TRBV3-2,TRBD1,TRBJ1-2,few,CASSPLWLRTGNYYGYTF,TGTGCCAGCAGCCCCCTTTGGTTGAGGACAGGGAATTATTATGGCTACACCTTC
TRBV7-9,TRBD1,TRBJ1-1,-,CASSAYRGLLTGTEAFF,TGTGCCAGCAGCGCCTACAGGGGACTCCTTACGGGCACTGAAGCTTTCTTT
TRBV19,-,TRBJ2-5,-,CASRAGIETQYF,TGTGCCAGTAGGGCAGGGATAGAGACCCAGTACTTC
TRBV5-5,-,TRBJ2-2,-,CASSLEGIRSTGELFF,TGTGCCAGCAGCTTAGAGGGTATCAGGAGCACCGGGGAGCTGTTTTTT
TRBV10-3,TRBD1,TRBJ1-4,few,CAISHRGFKEEKLFF,TGTGCCATCAGTCACAGGGGGTTTAAGGAGGAAAAACTGTTTTTT